This TCR beta chain was documented in a study of T cell repertoires in cytomegalovirus infection. Turning to the study itself: Indicated by public TCR beta signatures were CMV infection and matching HLA type.

The length of the CDR3 is 15 residues. The V end lost 4 bases, the J end lost 0 bases, and 10 bases lay between the germline ends. Germline CDR1 and CDR2: SGHTA and FQGNSA. This clonotype was observed at least ten times. Its matching antigen is unknown. TCRdb re-called the reads through MiXCR, storing one row per CDR3 protein. Of some 150,000 distinct CDR3 sequences listed, 5.5% to 7% are singletons. Study outcomes and limitations: Clonotypes of TCR beta that were HLA-C-restricted and CMV-specific dominated the ex vivo response. The cumulative frequency of public TCR beta families distinguished individuals who carried CMV together with the relevant HLA.

Sequencing was performed on PBMCs. The rearrangement uses TRBV7-2 and TRBJ2-4; D uncertain. The TCR originated in a human donor in good health (CMV status not recorded). Some clones in this sample may be carry-over from other donors' samples. The CDR3 nucleotides are TGTGCCAGCAGCTCCCCGACGGTAGCCAAAAACATTCAGTACTTC. This sequence encodes CASSSPTVAKNIQYF.